The 18 T cell receptor beta chains in this list originate from one sample, sequenced in a study of read filtering for tumor transcriptome and immune sequencing. From about 400 ng of RNA, a library with molecular barcoded alpha/delta and beta/gamma adaptors was made. TCRdb itself ran the reads through MiXCR, one entry per CDR3 protein. The table shows 20,000 to 25,000 distinct CDR3 sequences, with roughly 13% occurring only once. The sequencing input was a population of CD138-negative cells sorted from bone marrow. All receptors come from a donor at least 40 years old with multiple myeloma.

This clonotype was found many times. The V and J genes are TRBV27 and TRBJ2-3, with TRBD2 identical over 10 bases. The V gene end was trimmed by 5 bases and the J gene end by 2 bases; junction bases not matched to a gene: 7. The CDR3 spans 16 residues. CDR1 and CDR2 (germline): MNHEY, SMNVEV (reference sequence). CDR3 region: CASSGPGLATTDTQYF. DNA of the CDR3: TGTGCCAGCAGTGGCCCGGGACTAGCGACCACAGATACGCAGTATTTT.

The chain uses TRBV7-9 and TRBJ2-1; 10 nucleotides align to TRBD2. The trim removed 1 base at V and 5 bases at J, leaving 8 bases unmatched. The germline CDR1 and CDR2 sequences are SEHNR and FQNEAQ (reference sequence). CDR3 length: 17 residues. In nucleotides, the CDR3 is TGTGCCAGCAGCTTAGGTAGCGGACTAGCGGCTAACAATGAGCAGTTCTTC. Translating gives CASSLGSGLAANNEQFF. The variable domain in full, completed from reference TRBV7-9 and TRBJ2-1, reads DTGVSQNPRHKITKRGQNVTFRCDPISEHNRLYWYRQTLGQGPEFLTYFQNEAQLEKSRLLSDRFSAERPKGSFSTLEIQRTEQGDSAMYLCASSLGSGLAANNEQFFGPGTRLTVL.

In regard to this clonotype: A much larger clonotype is one base distant, so this may be a read error. The chain couples TRBV15 to TRBJ2-3; D possibly corresponds to TRBD2 (6 bases). The CDR3 extends over 11 amino acids. The germline CDR1 and CDR2 sequences are LNHNV and YYDKDF (reference sequence). The CDR3 protein is CTTSRGDTQYF. The CDR3 DNA is TGTACCACCAGCCGGGGGGATACGCAGTATTTT.

Worth noting for this clonotype: One end of the junction fails to match germline, which may point to a read error. The V gene is TRBV20-1, the J gene TRBJ2-1; possible D gene TRBD2, 6 bases. This CDR3 has 13 amino acids. Germline lookup yields CDR1 DFQATT and CDR2 SNEGSKA (reference sequence). CDR3 protein: CSARGGSISEQFF. The CDR3 nucleotides read TGCAGTGCGAGAGGAGGGTCCATCAGTGAGCAGTTCTTC.

This clonotype turned up a few times. This rearrangement joins TRBV29-1 to TRBJ2-7; tentatively, D is TRBD1 (7 bases). The CDR3 is 14 residues long. Germline V CDR1 and CDR2: SQVTM, ANQGSEA. V was cut by 6 bases and J by 3 bases, with 18 bases left in between. In DNA form, the CDR3 reads TGCAGCGTCGCCACAGGGGCCGGGGGCTACGAGCAGTACTTC. Protein: CSVATGAGGYEQYF.

Note on this clonotype: Since a far larger clone is one base different, this is likely a read error. The rearrangement uses TRBV11-2 and TRBJ2-7; 7 nucleotides agree with TRBD1. The ends lost 8 bases at V and 3 bases at J; junction bases unmatched: 13. CDR1 and CDR2 (germline): SGHAT, FQNNGV. The CDR3 sequence is 15 residues long. This CDR3 is CASGPRTGEVYEQYF. The CDR3 nucleotides read TGTGCCAGCGGTCCAAGGACAGGAGAGGTCTACGAGCAGTACTTC.

The rearrangement links TRBV3-1 to TRBJ2-5; D possibly corresponds to TRBD2 (6 bases). CDR1 and CDR2 from the germline V gene are LGHDT and YNNKEL (reference sequence). V was trimmed by 2 bases and J by 3 bases, leaving 19 bases between them. The CDR3 is 17 amino acids. The CDR3 here is CASSQLPPGGGEETQYF. In DNA, the CDR3 is TGTGCCAGCAGCCAACTACCCCCCGGAGGAGGGGAAGAGACCCAGTACTTC.

This clonotype was seen at least ten times. The chain joins TRBV29-1 to TRBJ2-1; 14 nucleotides match TRBD2. The CDR3 runs 15 residues. The V gene's germline CDR1 is SQVTM and CDR2 ANQGSEA. Trimming removed 5 bases from V and 3 bases from J; junction bases left unmatched: 3. In DNA form, the CDR3 reads TGCAGCGTTCCCGGGACTAGCGGGAGCTACAATGAGCAGTTCTTC. It encodes CSVPGTSGSYNEQFF.

This clonotype was counted ten times or more. The rearrangement uses TRBV25-1 and TRBJ2-2; TRBD1 matches 7 bases. Germline lookup yields CDR1 MGHDK and CDR2 SYGVNS. The V segment lost 3 bases and the J segment 2 bases; nucleotides outside the gene matches: 6. This CDR3 region has 16 residues. This CDR3 reads CASSDTGTENTGELFF. The CDR3 DNA sequence: TGTGCCAGCAGTGATACCGGGACAGAAAACACCGGGGAGCTGTTTTTT. Complete variable domain (other parts from reference TRBV25-1 and TRBJ2-2): EADIYQTPRYLVIGTGKKITLECSQTMGHDKMYWYQQDPGMELHLIHYSYGVNSTEKGDLSSESTVSRIRTEHFPLTLESARPSHTSQYLCASSDTGTENTGELFFGEGSRLTVL.

In this sample, this clonotype turned up many times. This rearrangement joins TRBV29-1 to TRBJ2-3; D remains unclear. V lost 1 base to trimming and J lost 7 bases, with 9 bases between them. CDR3 length equals 12 residues. Germline V gene sequence: CDR1 SQVTM, CDR2 ANQGSEA. The CDR3 spells CSVEGDPYTQYF. The CDR3 nucleotides are TGCAGCGTTGAAGGAGACCCCTATACGCAGTATTTT.

This clonotype was seen only a few times. The V gene is TRBV5-1, the J gene TRBJ2-1; TRBD2 aligns across 10 bases. The CDR3 is 14 residues long. Germline CDR1 reads SGHRS; CDR2 reads YFSETQ. The junction had 4 bases not matched to a gene; V was cut back by 3 bases and J by 7 bases. CDR3 DNA sequence: TGCGCCAGCAGCTCTGGGACTAGCGAAAATGAGCAGTTCTTC. This encodes CASSSGTSENEQFF.

Worth noting for this clonotype: A far bigger clonotype differs at one base, so this is likely a read error. The chain carries TRBV11-3 and TRBJ2-2; a weak D match, TRBD2 (5 bases). CDR1 and CDR2 (germline): SGHNT, YENEEA. The V and J ends lost 9 bases and 5 bases respectively, with 16 bases between them. The CDR3 has 14 amino acids. CDR3 DNA sequence: TGTGCCAGTATGACGGGAACATCGACCGGGGAGCTGTTTTTT. This codes for CASMTGTSTGELFF.

Concerning this clonotype itself: A much more abundant neighbour one base away suggests this may be a read error. J is TRBJ2-4 and V is TRBV11-2; D call uncertain. Per germline, CDR1 SGHAT and CDR2 FQNNGV. The CDR3 runs 12 residues. CDR3 bases: TGTGCCAGCATGATAGCCAAAAACATTCGGTACTTC. This encodes CASMIAKNIRYF.

This clonotype was seen ten or more times. The chain carries TRBV28 and TRBJ2-3; D is uncertain. The germline V and J ends were trimmed by 9 bases and 6 bases, with 16 bases remaining between them. Per germline, CDR1 MDHEN and CDR2 SYDVKM. The CDR3 consists of 13 residues. CDR3 protein: CASSELQVDTQYF. CDR3 bases: TGTGCCAGTTCGGAATTACAAGTTGATACGCAGTATTTT. The variable domain in full, completed from reference TRBV28 and TRBJ2-3, reads DVKVTQSSRYLVKRTGEKVFLECVQDMDHENMFWYRQDPGLGLRLIYFSYDVKMKEKGDIPEGYSVSREKKERFSLILESASTNQTSMYLCASSELQVDTQYFGPGTRLTVL.

Note on this clonotype: This sequence may be a read error, since a much larger clone differs from it by one base. The chain couples TRBV29-1 to TRBJ2-2; TRBD2 is a possible D gene (7 bases). CDR3 length: 12 amino acids. CDR1 SQVTM and CDR2 ANQGSEA come from the germline V gene. The DNA of the CDR3 is TGCGCCTCCTGGGGGGGGCTCGGGGAGCCGTTTTTT. This gives the protein CASWGGLGEPFF.

Regarding this clonotype: A single base separates this from a much larger clone, so it may be a read error. Likely a read error: the CDR3 ends without its conserved phenylalanine or tryptophan. This chain uses TRBV20-1 with TRBJ2-5; D gene uncertain. The CDR3 sequence is 9 residues long. Germline V CDR1 and CDR2: DFQATT, SNEGSKA (reference sequence). V lost 7 bases and J lost 3, with 3 bases in between. The CDR3 is CSVEETQYL. CDR3 sequence (DNA): TGCAGTGTCGAAGAGACCCAGTACCTC.

There are many counts of this clonotype. The V gene is TRBV21-1, the J gene TRBJ2-1; TRBD2, the table's D call, lacks a check against the DNA. TRBV21-1 is described as a pseudogene. CDR3 length: 17 residues. The DNA for the CDR3 is TGTGCCAGCAGCAAGACTAGTGTCACTTTATTGTACAATGAGCAGTTCTTC. Translating gives CASSKTSVTLLYNEQFF.

This clonotype was observed at least ten times. The gene calls are TRBV20-1 and TRBJ2-7, with TRBD2 identical over 7 bases. Germline V lookup: CDR1 DFQATT, CDR2 SNEGSKA (reference sequence). V shed 0 bases and J 0 bases; nucleotides not matched to a gene: 2. The CDR3 extends over 14 amino acids. This CDR3 reads CSARELAVSYEQYF. The CDR3 nucleotides are TGCAGTGCTAGAGAGCTAGCGGTCTCCTACGAGCAGTACTTC.